This record looks at one T cell receptor (beta chain) sequence and its context. As yet, its antigen is unknown. Relative to the germline gene, one junction end is altered; a read error may explain this. Bulk tissue was left unsorted, and RNA and DNA were co-extracted from 20-30 mg of it. Patients carried chronic HBV infection without prior treatment. The data were taken from a study of tumor-infiltrating lymphocytes in primary liver carcinoma. Background on the study: Staging of the tumors gave T1-T3 N0M0, with widths of roughly 4.2 to 11 cm. Every sample contained roughly 3.65 to 8 million productive TCRbeta reads, and these numbers were similar from one tissue type to another.

Study-level points and caveats: Tumor-adjacent and tumor-blood pairs displayed less overlap than did pairs of tumor regions.

Germline CDR1 reads SGHNT; CDR2 reads YENEEA. This CDR3 has 14 amino acids. The investigators made TCR beta cDNA from about 500 ng total RNA, using a constant-region primer. Three rounds of nested multiplex PCR with slightly modified ARM-PCR produced TCR beta libraries. A C-beta reverse primer was combined with TRBV1-TRBV30 forward primers in the first two PCR rounds, and each round had 9 to 10 cycles. TCRdb reprocessed the multiplex PCR reads with MiXCR, giving one entry per CDR3 protein. The table has 90,000 to 100,000 distinct CDR3 sequences, around three quarters seen once. This rearrangement joins TRBV11-3 to TRBJ1-1; maybe TRBD1 (5 bases). The sequenced sample was liver tumor tissue from sampling region 5. Documented subset: tumor region T5, tumor centre. The receptor was derived from a woman in her sixties with primary liver carcinoma and hepatitis B virus infection. CDR3: CASIRGGVETEASF. CDR3 nucleotides: TGTGCCAGCATCCGGGGGGGAGTAGAGACTGAAGCTTCCTTT.